This T cell receptor (beta chain) was profiled in a study of vaccination and CD4 T cells after COVID-19. The study, taken as a whole, reports: Spike mono-reactivity marked 304 of 307 vaccine-specific clones in convalescent patients.

The treatment was: approximately nine-day PBMC culture with coronavirus spike peptide pools or control peptides (ViraFEST assay). At the Johns Hopkins FTIC core, DNA taken from cultured CD4+ T cells was sequenced by way of the Oncomine TCR Beta short-read assay. One entry per CDR3 protein, called by TCRdb with MiXCR from the PCR reads. The data hold about 21,000 distinct CDR3 sequences, with under 45% observed a single time. The CDR3 runs 16 residues. Germline lookup yields CDR1 SGHNT and CDR2 YENEEA. The trim removed 5 bases at V and 2 bases at J, leaving 4 bases unmatched. This clonotype has a handful of counts. Its antigen is as yet unknown.

The material sequenced was CD4+ T cells from blood, cultured in vitro, taken before SARS-CoV-2 vaccination. J is TRBJ2-5 and V is TRBV11-3, with 14 bases that match TRBD2. The source of this sequence is a human donor who received a COVID-19 vaccine. CDR3 sequence reads: CASSPGTSGGQETQYF. The CDR3 DNA sequence: TGTGCCAGCAGCCCCGGGACTAGCGGGGGTCAAGAGACCCAGTACTTC.